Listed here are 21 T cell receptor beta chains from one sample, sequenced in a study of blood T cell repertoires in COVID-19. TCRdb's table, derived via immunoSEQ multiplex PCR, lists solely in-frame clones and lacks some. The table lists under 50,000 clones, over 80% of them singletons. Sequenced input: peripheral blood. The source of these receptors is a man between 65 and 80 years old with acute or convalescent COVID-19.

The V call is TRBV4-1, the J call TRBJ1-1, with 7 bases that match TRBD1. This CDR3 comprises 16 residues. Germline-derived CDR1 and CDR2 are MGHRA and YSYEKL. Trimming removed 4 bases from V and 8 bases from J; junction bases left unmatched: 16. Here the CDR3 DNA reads TGCGCCAGCAGCCCTACCGGGACAGCCCTACTGGAGGAAGCTTTCTTT. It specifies CASSPTGTALLEEAFF.

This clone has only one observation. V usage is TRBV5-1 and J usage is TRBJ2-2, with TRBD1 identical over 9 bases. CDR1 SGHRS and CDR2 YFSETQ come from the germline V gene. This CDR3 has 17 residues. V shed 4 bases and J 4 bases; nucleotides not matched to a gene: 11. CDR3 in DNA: TGCGCCAGCAGCGTCCGGGACAGGGATGTTGCCACCGGGGAGCTGTTTTTT. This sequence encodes CASSVRDRDVATGELFF. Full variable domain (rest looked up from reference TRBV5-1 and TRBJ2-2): KAGVTQTPRYLIKTRGQQVTLSCSPISGHRSVSWYQQTPGQGLQFLFEYFSETQRNKGNFPGRFSGRQFSNSRSEMNVSTLELGDSALYLCASSVRDRDVATGELFFGEGSRLTVL.

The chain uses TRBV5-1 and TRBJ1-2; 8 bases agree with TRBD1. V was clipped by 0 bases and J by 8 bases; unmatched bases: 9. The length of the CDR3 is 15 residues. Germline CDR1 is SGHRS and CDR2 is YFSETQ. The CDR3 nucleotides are TGCGCCAGCAGCTTGGCCCCGGACAGGGAGAGGGGCTACACCTTC. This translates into CASSLAPDRERGYTF.

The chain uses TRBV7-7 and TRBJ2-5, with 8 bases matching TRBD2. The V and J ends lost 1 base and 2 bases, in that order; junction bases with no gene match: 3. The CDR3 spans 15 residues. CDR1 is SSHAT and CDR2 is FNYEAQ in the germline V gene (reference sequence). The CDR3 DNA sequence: TGTGCCAGCAGCTTAGTCACTAGCGGTCAAGAGACCCAGTACTTC. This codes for CASSLVTSGQETQYF.

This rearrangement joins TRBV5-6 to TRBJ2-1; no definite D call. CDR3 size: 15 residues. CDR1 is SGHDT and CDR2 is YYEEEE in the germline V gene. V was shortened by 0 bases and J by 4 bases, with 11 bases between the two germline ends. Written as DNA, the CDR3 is TGTGCCAGCAGCTTGGGTTCGTTCCCTTACAATGAGCAGTTCTTC. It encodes CASSLGSFPYNEQFF.

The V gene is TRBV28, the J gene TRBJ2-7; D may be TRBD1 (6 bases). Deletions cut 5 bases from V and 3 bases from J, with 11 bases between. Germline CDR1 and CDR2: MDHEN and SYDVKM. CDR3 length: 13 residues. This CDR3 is CASSETGIYEQYF. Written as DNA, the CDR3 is TGTGCCAGCAGTGAGACAGGAATCTACGAGCAGTACTTC.

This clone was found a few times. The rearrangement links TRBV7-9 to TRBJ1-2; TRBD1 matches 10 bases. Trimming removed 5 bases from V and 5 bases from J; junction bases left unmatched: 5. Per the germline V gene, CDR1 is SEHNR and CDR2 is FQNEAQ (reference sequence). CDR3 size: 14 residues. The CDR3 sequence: CASSRQGAYYGYTF. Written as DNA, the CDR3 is TGTGCCAGCAGCAGACAGGGGGCCTATTATGGCTACACCTTC.

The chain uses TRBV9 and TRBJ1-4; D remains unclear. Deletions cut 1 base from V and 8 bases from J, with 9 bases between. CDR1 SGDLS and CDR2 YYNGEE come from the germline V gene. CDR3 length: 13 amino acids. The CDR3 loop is CASSVRPAEKLFF. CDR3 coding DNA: TGTGCCAGCAGCGTAAGGCCAGCGGAAAAACTGTTTTTT.

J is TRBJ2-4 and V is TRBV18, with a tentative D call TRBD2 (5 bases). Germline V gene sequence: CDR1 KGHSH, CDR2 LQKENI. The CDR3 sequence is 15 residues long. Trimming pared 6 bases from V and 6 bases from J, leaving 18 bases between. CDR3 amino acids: CASSPERAPRNIQYF. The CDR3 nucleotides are TGTGCCAGCTCCCCCGAGAGGGCGCCCCGAAACATTCAGTACTTC.

CDR3 bases: TGTGCCAGCAGCTCCGACTCGACGGCCAATGAGCAGTTCTTC. Its translation is CASSSDSTANEQFF. The chain recombines TRBV7-2 with TRBJ2-1; D is ambiguous. V was pared by 4 bases and J by 6 bases, with 13 bases between. Per the germline V gene, CDR1 is SGHTA and CDR2 is FQGNSA. This CDR3 is 14 amino acids long.

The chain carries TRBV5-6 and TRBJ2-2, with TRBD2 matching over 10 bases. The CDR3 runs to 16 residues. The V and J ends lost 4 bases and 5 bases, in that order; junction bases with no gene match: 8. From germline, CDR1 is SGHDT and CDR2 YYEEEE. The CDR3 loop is CASSAPSGRNTGELFF. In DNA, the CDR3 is TGTGCCAGCAGCGCCCCTAGCGGGAGAAATACCGGGGAGCTGTTTTTT.

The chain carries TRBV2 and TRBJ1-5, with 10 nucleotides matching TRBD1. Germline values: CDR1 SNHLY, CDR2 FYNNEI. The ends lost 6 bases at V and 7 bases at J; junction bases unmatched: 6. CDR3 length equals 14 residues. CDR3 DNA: TGTGCCAGCAGCCGGGACAGGGGACGACAGCCCCAGCATTTT. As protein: CASSRDRGRQPQHF.

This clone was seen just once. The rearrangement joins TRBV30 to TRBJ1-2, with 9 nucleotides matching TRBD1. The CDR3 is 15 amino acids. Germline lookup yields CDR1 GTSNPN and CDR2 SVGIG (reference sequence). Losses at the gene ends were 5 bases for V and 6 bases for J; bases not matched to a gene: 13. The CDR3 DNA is TGTGCCTGGTCCAGAACGGGACAGGGAATCGATGGCTACACCTTC. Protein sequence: CAWSRTGQGIDGYTF.

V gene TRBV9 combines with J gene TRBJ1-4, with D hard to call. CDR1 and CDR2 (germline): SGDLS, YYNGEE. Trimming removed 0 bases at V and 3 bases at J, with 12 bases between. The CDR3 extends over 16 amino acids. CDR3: CASSVAAGTANEKLFF. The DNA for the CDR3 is TGTGCCAGCAGCGTAGCGGCGGGAACGGCTAATGAAAAACTGTTTTTT.

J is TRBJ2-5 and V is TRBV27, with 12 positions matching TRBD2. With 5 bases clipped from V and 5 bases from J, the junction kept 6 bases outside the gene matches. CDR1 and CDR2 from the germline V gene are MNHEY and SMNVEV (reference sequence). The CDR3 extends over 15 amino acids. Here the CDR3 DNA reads TGTGCCAGCAGTCTAGGACTAGCGGGGTTGGAGACCCAGTACTTC. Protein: CASSLGLAGLETQYF.

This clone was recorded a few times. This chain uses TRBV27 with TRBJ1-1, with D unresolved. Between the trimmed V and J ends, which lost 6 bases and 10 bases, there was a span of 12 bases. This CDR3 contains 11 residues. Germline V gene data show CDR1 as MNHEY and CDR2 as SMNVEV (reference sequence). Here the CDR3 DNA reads TGTGCCAGCAGCCGGGAGGGTGTAGCTTTCTTT. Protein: CASSREGVAFF.

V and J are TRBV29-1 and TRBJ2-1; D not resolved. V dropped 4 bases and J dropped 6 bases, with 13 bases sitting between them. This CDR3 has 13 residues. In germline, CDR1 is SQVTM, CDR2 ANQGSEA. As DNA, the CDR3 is TGCAGCGTTGTACGTGAGTTACCCAATGAGCAGTTCTTC. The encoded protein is CSVVRELPNEQFF.

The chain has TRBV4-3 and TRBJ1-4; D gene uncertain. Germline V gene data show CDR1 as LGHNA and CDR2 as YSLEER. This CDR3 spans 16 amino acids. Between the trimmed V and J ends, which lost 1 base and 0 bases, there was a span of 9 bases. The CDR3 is CASSQGAESTNEKLFF. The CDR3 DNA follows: TGCGCCAGCAGCCAAGGTGCAGAATCAACTAATGAAAAACTGTTTTTT.

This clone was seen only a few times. The CDR3 is CASSLGQGAQPQHF. The CDR3 DNA reads as TGTGCCAGCAGCCTGGGACAGGGTGCTCAGCCCCAGCATTTT. This sequence joins TRBV5-5 and TRBJ1-5, with 9 bases aligning to TRBD1. Germline V lookup: CDR1 SGHKS, CDR2 YYEKEE (reference sequence). V lost 4 bases and J lost 6; bases outside the gene matches: 5. This CDR3 is 14 amino acids long. The complete variable domain, with remaining parts taken from reference TRBV5-5 and TRBJ1-5, reads DAGVTQSPTHLIKTRGQQVTLRCSPISGHKSVSWYQQVLGQGPQFIFQYYEKEERGRGNFPDRFSARQFPNYSSELNVNALLLGDSALYLCASSLGQGAQPQHFGDGTRLSIL.

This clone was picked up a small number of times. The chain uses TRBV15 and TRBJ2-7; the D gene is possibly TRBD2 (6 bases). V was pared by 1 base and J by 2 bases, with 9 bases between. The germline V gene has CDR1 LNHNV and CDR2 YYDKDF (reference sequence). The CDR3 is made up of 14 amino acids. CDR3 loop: CATSRGRETYEQYF. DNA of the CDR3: TGTGCCACCAGCAGAGGTCGGGAGACCTACGAGCAGTACTTC.

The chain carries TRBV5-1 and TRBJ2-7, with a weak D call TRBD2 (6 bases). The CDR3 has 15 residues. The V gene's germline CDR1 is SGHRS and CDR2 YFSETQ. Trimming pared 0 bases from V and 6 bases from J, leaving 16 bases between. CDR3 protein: CASSLGQGGISEQYF. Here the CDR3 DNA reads TGCGCCAGCAGCTTGGGGCAGGGAGGTATTAGCGAGCAGTACTTC.